The next 23 T cell receptor beta chains were all read from a single sample in a study of blood T cell repertoires in COVID-19. Here immunoSEQ multiplex PCR was the method, and the copy in TCRdb shows in-frame clones only, minus some. The sample contains about 280,000 clones, roughly 86% of which appear only once. Sequencing used peripheral blood. Receptors originate from a man aged 18 to 29 with active or convalescent COVID-19.

This sequence joins TRBV10-2 and TRBJ2-7; TRBD2 aligns across 9 bases. The CDR3 contains 14 residues. The germline CDR1 and CDR2 sequences are WSHSY and SAAADI. V trimming: 6 bases; J trimming: 3 bases; junction bases outside the gene matches: 6. The CDR3 protein is CASRDVTSGYEQYF. CDR3 coding DNA: TGCGCCAGCAGGGATGTGACTAGCGGCTACGAGCAGTACTTC.

This clone was detected once. The chain has TRBV19 and TRBJ2-4; a weak D match, TRBD2 (6 bases). The germline V gene encodes CDR1 LNHDA and CDR2 SQIVND (reference sequence). This CDR3 contains 14 residues. V was cut by 1 base and J by 8 bases, with 12 bases left in between. CDR3 DNA sequence: TGTGCCAGTAGTATAGGACCCTGGGGGGACATTCAGTACTTC. Amino acid sequence: CASSIGPWGDIQYF.

The chain has TRBV27 and TRBJ1-2, with D possibly TRBD1 on 6 matching bases. Germline values: CDR1 MNHEY, CDR2 SMNVEV (reference sequence). Between the trimmed V and J ends, which lost 10 bases and 6 bases, there was a span of 12 bases. The CDR3 consists of 11 residues. The CDR3 region is CATRTVNGYTF. As DNA, the CDR3 is TGTGCCACCCGGACAGTCAATGGCTACACCTTC.

This clone was counted a single time. This chain joins TRBV5-1 and TRBJ1-3, with a possible D match to TRBD1 (6 bases). Germline lookup yields CDR1 SGHRS and CDR2 YFSETQ. V was cut by 4 bases and J by 1 base, with 9 bases left in between. The CDR3 loop spans 14 amino acids. The CDR3 protein is CASSQGQSGNTIYF. CDR3 nucleotides: TGCGCCAGCAGCCAGGGACAATCTGGAAACACCATATATTTT.

The chain carries TRBV4-1 and TRBJ1-3; D is perhaps TRBD1 (5 bases). CDR1 MGHRA and CDR2 YSYEKL come from the germline V gene. The CDR3 loop spans 16 amino acids. Trimming left V 4 bases short and J 0 bases short, with 13 bases between. The CDR3 region is CASSPGRTYSGNTIYF. The CDR3 DNA sequence: TGCGCCAGCAGCCCTGGAAGGACATACTCTGGAAACACCATATATTTT.

Only a few counts were recorded for this clone. The rearrangement uses TRBV29-1 and TRBJ2-7; D is possibly TRBD2 (7 bases). V dropped 4 bases and J dropped 3 bases, with 16 bases sitting between them. The CDR3 loop spans 14 amino acids. Germline V gene sequence: CDR1 SQVTM, CDR2 ANQGSEA. CDR3 nucleotide sequence: TGCAGCGTTGTGGTCCGGGGGGCGGACTACGAGCAGTACTTC. Translating gives CSVVVRGADYEQYF.

The sample holds a few counts of this clone. V usage is TRBV19 and J usage is TRBJ1-2; possible D gene TRBD1, 5 bases. The CDR3 is 13 residues long. CDR1 and CDR2 (germline): LNHDA, SQIVND (reference sequence). Trimming stripped 5 bases from V and 5 bases from J, with 12 bases between. The CDR3 DNA reads TGTGCCAGTAGTCCGACAGCCGATTATGGCTACACCTTC. It translates to CASSPTADYGYTF.

This chain uses TRBV7-9 with TRBJ2-7; the D gene is possibly TRBD2 (5 bases). From germline, CDR1 is SEHNR and CDR2 FQNEAQ (reference sequence). Trimming took 1 base from V and 1 from J, leaving 8 bases between them. There are 14 residues in the CDR3. The CDR3 is CASSLGESSYEQYF. The CDR3 nucleotides read TGTGCCAGCAGCTTAGGGGAGAGTTCCTACGAGCAGTACTTC.

The CDR3 reads CASSLSAGQGSGYTF. The CDR3 nucleotides are TGTGCCAGCAGCTTATCAGCGGGACAGGGGAGCGGCTACACCTTC. This chain connects TRBV7-8 to TRBJ1-2; 10 bases are a match to TRBD1. The germline gives CDR1 SGHVS, CDR2 FQNEAQ. Trimming took 2 bases from V and 8 from J; bases not matched to a gene: 8. The CDR3 sequence is 15 residues long. The variable domain in full, completed from reference TRBV7-8 and TRBJ1-2, reads GAGVSQSPRYKVAKRGQDVALRCDPISGHVSLFWYQQALGQGPEFLTYFQNEAQLDKSGLPSDRFFAERPEGSVSTLKIQRTQQEDSAVYLCASSLSAGQGSGYTFGSGTRLTVV.

The rearrangement uses TRBV5-6 and TRBJ2-7; 12 nucleotides agree with TRBD2. The CDR3 length is 17 residues. V lost 4 bases, J lost 2 bases, and 10 bases stayed unmatched. Per the germline V gene, CDR1 is SGHDT and CDR2 is YYEEEE. Here the CDR3 DNA reads TGTGCCAGCAGCCCACACCTGGGACTAGCGGGCGCCTACGAGCAGTACTTC. The encoded protein is CASSPHLGLAGAYEQYF. Looking up the rest from reference TRBV5-6 and TRBJ2-7 gives the full variable domain: DAGVTQSPTHLIKTRGQQVTLRCSPKSGHDTVSWYQQALGQGPQFIFQYYEEEERQRGNFPDRFSGHQFPNYSSELNVNALLLGDSALYLCASSPHLGLAGAYEQYFGPGTRLTVT.

The chain joins TRBV11-2 to TRBJ1-2; 8 nucleotides line up with TRBD1. Germline loops: CDR1 SGHAT, CDR2 FQNNGV. CDR3 length: 15 amino acids. Trimming cost V 4 bases and J 5 bases; bases outside gene matches: 9. Here the CDR3 DNA reads TGTGCCAGCAGCTCACCCCGACAGGGGCGATATGGCTACACCTTC. Its translation: CASSSPRQGRYGYTF.

This rearrangement joins TRBV27 to TRBJ1-6; D is perhaps TRBD1 (5 bases). This CDR3 has 16 residues. V lost 6 bases and J 2 bases, leaving 14 bases between the germline ends. The germline CDR1 and CDR2 sequences are MNHEY and SMNVEV (reference sequence). The CDR3 coding sequence is TGTGCCAGCAGAAAATCGCGGGGGGCCTATAATTCACCCCTCCACTTT. Translated, it gives CASRKSRGAYNSPLHF.

The rearrangement joins TRBV19 to TRBJ2-5; 8 nucleotides match TRBD1. The CDR3 loop spans 13 amino acids. The germline gives CDR1 LNHDA, CDR2 SQIVND (reference sequence). The junction had 13 bases not matched to a gene; V was cut back by 10 bases and J by 9 bases. The CDR3 bases are TGTGCCACTACCCCAGGGGGCGCGACGGCCCAGTACTTC. This sequence encodes CATTPGGATAQYF. Supplemented by reference TRBV19 and TRBJ2-5, the full variable domain reads DGGITQSPKYLFRKEGQNVTLSCEQNLNHDAMYWYRQDPGQGLRLIYYSQIVNDFQKGDIAEGYSVSREKKESFPLTVTSAQKNPTAFYLCATTPGGATAQYFGPGTRLLVL.

The rearrangement joins TRBV4-3 to TRBJ1-4, with D maybe TRBD1 (6 bases). V gave up 3 bases and J gave up 2 bases, with 7 bases separating them. The CDR3 is 14 amino acids. Per germline, CDR1 LGHNA and CDR2 YSLEER. The CDR3 here is CASSHQGTNEKLFF. The CDR3, as DNA: TGCGCCAGCAGCCACCAGGGGACTAATGAAAAACTGTTTTTT.

This CDR3 is CASSDSRGGDTQYF. For the CDR3, the DNA is TGTGCCAGCAGTGATTCCCGGGGGGGGGATACGCAGTATTTT. The chain links TRBV6-1 to TRBJ2-3, with 8 bases lining up with TRBD2. The CDR3 spans 14 residues. Trimming at V came to 3 bases and at J to 6 bases, leaving 5 bases not matched to a gene. Germline loops: CDR1 MNHNS, CDR2 SASEGT.

The rearrangement uses TRBV19 and TRBJ1-5; 7 bases line up with TRBD1. The CDR3 loop spans 14 amino acids. Germline trimming cut 9 bases from V and 4 bases from J; bases unmatched to any gene: 9. CDR1 LNHDA and CDR2 SQIVND come from the germline V gene (reference sequence). CDR3 sequence reads: CASTGTARNQPQHF. In nucleotides, the CDR3 is TGTGCCAGCACAGGGACAGCCAGAAATCAGCCCCAGCATTTT.

This rearrangement joins TRBV25-1 to TRBJ1-1; 8 bases fit TRBD1. CDR1 is MGHDK and CDR2 is SYGVNS in the germline V gene. CDR3 length: 14 amino acids. Trimming cost V 2 bases and J 5 bases; bases outside gene matches: 4. The CDR3 DNA sequence: TGTGCCAGCAGTGAAACAGGGGGAAGAACTGAAGCTTTCTTT. Protein sequence: CASSETGGRTEAFF.

V gene TRBV7-9 combines with J gene TRBJ1-6, with 8 bases that match TRBD1. V gave up 5 bases and J gave up 8 bases; unmatched junction bases: 5. Germline-derived CDR1 and CDR2 are SEHNR and FQNEAQ (reference sequence). This CDR3 is built from 14 residues. DNA of the CDR3: TGTGCCAGCAGCGAGGGACAGGTCCATTCACCCCTCCACTTT. Residues: CASSEGQVHSPLHF.

J is TRBJ1-2 and V is TRBV29-1; the match to TRBD1 covers 8 bases. V lost 5 bases to trimming and J lost 2 bases; unmatched junction nucleotides: 4. The germline V gene has CDR1 SQVTM and CDR2 ANQGSEA. The CDR3 is 13 residues long. The CDR3 coding sequence is TGCAGCGTTCTCCGGACAGGGAACTATGGCTACACCTTC. It specifies CSVLRTGNYGYTF.

This chain links TRBV3-1 (or the pseudogene TRBV3-2) with TRBJ1-3; D is possibly TRBD1 (6 bases). The V end was cut by 4 bases, the J end by 0 bases, with 13 bases between. The V gene's germline CDR1 is LGHDT and CDR2 YNNKEL (reference sequence). The CDR3 runs 16 residues. CDR3 coding DNA: TGTGCCAGCAGCCTGCGCACAGGGAGCTCTGGAAACACCATATATTTT. Residues: CASSLRTGSSGNTIYF.

CDR3 in DNA: TGTGCCAGCAGTTCGGGACTAGGGGCCGGGGAGCTGTTTTTT. Protein product: CASSSGLGAGELFF. The chain uses TRBV6-2 or TRBV6-3 and TRBJ2-2, with 8 bases lining up with TRBD2. This CDR3 has 14 amino acids. Germline V gives CDR1 MNHEY, CDR2 SVGEGT. With V trimmed by 4 bases and J by 6 bases, 4 bases remained unmatched.

This clone has only one observation. This sequence joins TRBV5-6 and TRBJ2-1; 12 bases are a match to TRBD1. Trimming cost V 2 bases and J 9 bases; bases outside gene matches: 3. Germline V gives CDR1 SGHDT, CDR2 YYEEEE. The CDR3 length is 14 residues. The CDR3 nucleotides read TGTGCCAGCAGCTTCGGGACAGGGGGCTTTGAGCAGTTCTTC. Residues: CASSFGTGGFEQFF. Full variable domain (rest looked up from reference TRBV5-6 and TRBJ2-1): DAGVTQSPTHLIKTRGQQVTLRCSPKSGHDTVSWYQQALGQGPQFIFQYYEEEERQRGNFPDRFSGHQFPNYSSELNVNALLLGDSALYLCASSFGTGGFEQFFGPGTRLTVL.

V usage is TRBV4-3 and J usage is TRBJ2-2; TRBD2 might be the D (7 bases). The CDR3 runs 16 residues. V shed 3 bases and J shed 0 bases, with 11 bases lying between them. Looked up from germline, CDR1 is LGHNA and CDR2 is YSLEER. The CDR3: CASSHRGGPNTGELFF. As DNA, the CDR3 is TGCGCCAGCAGCCACCGCGGGGGCCCGAACACCGGGGAGCTGTTTTTT.